The 12 T cell receptor beta chains presented below share a single source sample, sequenced in a study of blood T cell repertoires in COVID-19. Clones were read by immunoSEQ multiplex PCR, and TCRdb kept only the in-frame ones, dropping some. Here the sample spans approximately 230,000 clones, roughly 90% being singletons. Sequencing was done on a sample of PBMCs or T cells enriched from blood (not recorded which). These receptors originate from a young woman with acute COVID-19.

The J gene is TRBJ1-4, the V gene TRBV2, with D unresolved. Trimming removed 6 bases at V and 0 bases at J, with 11 bases between. Germline values: CDR1 SNHLY, CDR2 FYNNEI. The CDR3 is 15 residues long. In DNA, the CDR3 is TGTGCCAGCAGGTCTCACTATGCAACTAATGAAAAACTGTTTTTT. Translation gives CASRSHYATNEKLFF.

The chain has TRBV9 and TRBJ2-1; 10 positions match TRBD2. The CDR3 is made up of 16 amino acids. V trimming: 3 bases; J trimming: 2 bases; junction bases outside the gene matches: 5. Germline V gene lookup returns CDR1 SGDLS and CDR2 YYNGEE. CDR3 coding DNA: TGTGCCAGCAGCGATCCTAGCGGGAGAGCCTACAATGAGCAGTTCTTC. It yields the protein CASSDPSGRAYNEQFF.

This chain links TRBV19 with TRBJ1-1; possible D gene TRBD1, 5 bases. The CDR3 contains 13 residues. Trimming stripped 3 bases from V and 7 bases from J, with 12 bases between. Germline V lookup: CDR1 LNHDA, CDR2 SQIVND (reference sequence). The CDR3 loop reads CASSISGDGEAFF. In nucleotides, the CDR3 is TGTGCCAGTAGTATTTCGGGGGATGGTGAAGCTTTCTTT.

This rearrangement joins TRBV25-1 to TRBJ1-5; 9 bases line up with TRBD1. V lost 1 base, J lost 2 bases, and 6 bases stayed unmatched. The V gene's germline CDR1 is MGHDK and CDR2 SYGVNS. The CDR3 has 17 residues. The DNA of the CDR3 is TGTGCCAGCAGTGAATGGTTTGGACAGGGGTGCAATCAGCCCCAGCATTTT. Translating it yields CASSEWFGQGCNQPQHF.

V and J are TRBV7-9 and TRBJ2-7, with 13 bases lining up with TRBD2. Germline V gene sequence: CDR1 SEHNR, CDR2 FQNEAQ (reference sequence). The CDR3 runs to 15 residues. Trimming removed 4 bases from V and 9 bases from J; junction bases left unmatched: 9. CDR3 DNA: TGTGCCAGCAGCTGGGGGACTAGCGGGATACTACGGCAGTACTTC. Encoded protein: CASSWGTSGILRQYF.

This chain links TRBV11-1 with TRBJ2-7; TRBD2 is a possible D gene (5 bases). Germline-derived CDR1 and CDR2 are SGHAT and FQDESV (reference sequence). The CDR3 contains 14 residues. Between the trimmed V and J ends, which lost 5 bases and 3 bases, there was a span of 14 bases. CDR3 in amino acids: CASSRGLRDYEQYF. The CDR3 region has the DNA TGTGCCAGCAGCAGAGGACTGAGAGACTACGAGCAGTACTTC.

The J gene is TRBJ2-1, the V gene TRBV5-1, with D possibly being TRBD1 (6 bases). The V and J ends lost 3 bases and 8 bases respectively, with 18 bases between them. The CDR3 is 15 residues long. The germline V gene has CDR1 SGHRS and CDR2 YFSETQ. The CDR3 nucleotides read TGCGCCAGCAGCTCGCCGACAGGAATAAGCGATGAGCAGTTCTTC. Amino acids: CASSSPTGISDEQFF.

This clone appeared a few times. V and J are TRBV2 and TRBJ2-7; 8 positions match TRBD1. Looked up from germline, CDR1 is SNHLY and CDR2 is FYNNEI. This CDR3 has 15 residues. V was pared by 2 bases and J by 6 bases, with 9 bases of the junction left unmatched. The CDR3 loop is CASSESGGTGREQYF. For the CDR3, the DNA is TGTGCCAGCAGTGAATCTGGGGGGACAGGTCGCGAGCAGTACTTC.

This clone was observed a few times. This specimen includes other DNA sequences encoding the same CDR3. The genes are TRBV7-3 and TRBJ2-5, with a possible D match to TRBD2 (6 bases). Trimming took off 0 bases at V and 2 bases at J, with 7 bases between the two ends. The CDR3 sequence is 14 residues long. Germline-derived CDR1 and CDR2 are SGHTA and FQGTGA. The CDR3 DNA sequence: TGTGCCAGCAGCTTAACCGGAGGGCAAGAGACCCAGTACTTC. The encoded protein is CASSLTGGQETQYF.

The chain recombines TRBV7-6 with TRBJ2-3; the D gene is possibly TRBD1 (6 bases). V lost 1 base, J lost 6 bases, and 11 bases lay in between. This CDR3 comprises 14 residues. The germline V gene encodes CDR1 SGHVS and CDR2 FNYEAQ. The CDR3 bases are TGTGCCAGCAGCTTAGAGAGGGGGATGGATACGCAGTATTTT. It specifies CASSLERGMDTQYF.

The V and J genes are TRBV6-2 or TRBV6-3 and TRBJ2-3; 15 bases line up with TRBD2. J was trimmed by 0 bases and V by 6 bases; bases with no gene match: 10. Germline loops: CDR1 MNHEY, CDR2 SVGEGT. CDR3 length equals 19 residues. The CDR3 here is CASSPVGTSGRPSTDTQYF. The CDR3 region has the DNA TGTGCCAGCAGCCCTGTAGGGACTAGCGGGAGGCCTAGCACAGATACGCAGTATTTT.

The gene calls are TRBV21-1 and TRBJ1-1. TRBV21-1 is listed as a pseudogene. CDR3 length equals 15 residues. The CDR3 DNA is TGTGCCAGCAGCAAAGAAGACCGTCCGGGCACTGAAGCTTTCTTT. Translated: CASSKEDRPGTEAFF.